Listed below are T cell receptor beta chains from one sample, sequenced in a study of Ad26.COV2.S vaccination and SARS-CoV-2 variants. The data were produced by immunoSEQ multiplex PCR, yet TCRdb's version contains in-frame clones alone and is incomplete. Here the sample spans hundreds of thousands of clones, around 86% being singletons. Sequencing used peripheral blood, obtained in a trial of Ad26.COV2.S vaccine versus placebo. The receptors were gathered from a person aged 18-60 years who received the Ad26.COV2.S COVID-19 vaccine or a placebo. Each CDR3 is given with its conserved first and last residue. Each record gives: V gene, CDR3 length, D gene, J gene, clone size, CDR3 DNA, CDR3 protein. The D gene is left open where the match is weak. A clone size is listed for some rows: how often the clone was seen (once, few, many), or a class if it is expanded.

TRBV30	14	TRBD2	TRBJ2-5	once	TGTGCCTGGGACGGGGTAGCGGGGGCCGGGACCCAGTACTTC	CAWDGVAGAGTQYF
TRBV11-2	17	TRBD2	TRBJ2-2	NA	TGTGCCAGCAGCTTCCTAGCGGGGGGATCGAACACCGGGGAGCTGTTTTTT	CASSFLAGGSNTGELFF
TRBV7-9	14	TRBD2	TRBJ2-2	once	TGTGCCAGCAGCTGGTCTAGCGGCACCGGGGAGCTGTTTTTT	CASSWSSGTGELFF
TRBV5-4	16	TRBD1	TRBJ2-3	NA	TGTGCCAGCAGCTTCCCTGACAGGGTGGGCACAGATACGCAGTATTTT	CASSFPDRVGTDTQYF
TRBV5-1	16	TRBD1	TRBJ1-2	NA	TGCGCCAGCAGCTTGGGGAATACAGGGGGGGCGTATGGCTACACCTTC	CASSLGNTGGAYGYTF
TRBV25-1	15	NA	TRBJ1-1	NA	TGTGCCAGCAGTGATAGTGGAGGGGGGAACACTGAAGCTTTCTTT	CASSDSGGGNTEAFF
TRBV25-1	15	NA	TRBJ1-1	NA	TGTGCCAGCAGGATGAAAGGGGACTCAATCGGAGGGGCTTTCTTT	CASRMKGDSIGGAFF
TRBV9	16	TRBD1	TRBJ2-7	NA	TGTGCCAGCAGCCACATGGACAGGGCCAGAACCTACGAGCAGTACTTC	CASSHMDRARTYEQYF
TRBV18	15	TRBD1	TRBJ1-1	NA	TGTGCCAGCTCACCCCGGACAGGGCCGAACACTGAAGCTTTCTTT	CASSPRTGPNTEAFF
TRBV9	13	NA	TRBJ1-1	once	TGTGCCAGCAGCTCGTACACCCACACTGAAGCTTTCTTT	CASSSYTHTEAFF
TRBV11-3	15	TRBD2	TRBJ2-3	NA	TGTGCCAGCAGCGGACTAGCGGAAAGAGGAGATACGCAGTATTTT	CASSGLAERGDTQYF
TRBV7-9	15	TRBD1	TRBJ2-1	NA	TGTGCCAGCAGCTTACCAGGGGGTAAAGACAATGAGCAGTTCTTC	CASSLPGGKDNEQFF
TRBV11-3	12	NA	TRBJ2-1	NA	TGTGCCAGCGGGGGATCGGCCAATGAGCAGTTCTTC	CASGGSANEQFF
TRBV30	14	NA	TRBJ2-5	NA	TGTGCCTGGAGCGGACGGGCAGTAAGAGAGACCCAGTACTTC	CAWSGRAVRETQYF
TRBV6-5	14	TRBD1	TRBJ2-7	NA	TGTGCCAGCAGTTCAAGGGGGCCCTCCTACGAGCAGTACTTC	CASSSRGPSYEQYF
TRBV7-9	15	TRBD1	TRBJ1-2	NA	TGTGCCAGCAGCTTAGGGACAGGGAATGGCTATGGCTACACCTTC	CASSLGTGNGYGYTF
TRBV19	16	TRBD1	TRBJ2-2	NA	TGTGCCAGTAGCCTGGGACAGGGATTCCAACACGGGGAGCTGTTTTTT	CASSLGQGFQHGELFF
TRBV7-3	14	NA	TRBJ2-2	few	TGTGCCAGCAGACTACTCAGGAACACCGGGGAGCTGTTTTTT	CASRLLRNTGELFF
TRBV5-6	15	NA	TRBJ2-7	NA	TGTGCCAGCAGCTTCTTTCTAGGGTTGACATACGAGCAGTACTTC	CASSFFLGLTYEQYF